Presented here are 9 T cell receptor beta chains from one specimen sequenced in a study of T cell responses to AZD1222 COVID-19 vaccine. Using immunoSEQ multiplex PCR, the repertoire was profiled, and TCRdb retains in-frame clones only, with some absent. The sample includes approximately 79,000 clones, over 75% of them seen just once. Source: peripheral blood, taken on day 0 of AZD1222 vaccination. The receptors originated from an adult in good health.

In DNA form, the CDR3 reads TGTGCCAGCAGTTCCCCCGGCCTAGCGGGAGAAGTGGGTTACTACGAGCAGTACTTC. Protein sequence: CASSSPGLAGEVGYYEQYF. The chain links TRBV28 to TRBJ2-7; 10 bases align to TRBD2. CDR1 is MDHEN, CDR2 SYDVKM, per germline. The V gene end was trimmed by 4 bases and the J gene end by 3 bases; junction bases not matched to a gene: 18. The CDR3 contains 19 residues.

The rearrangement links TRBV7-2 to TRBJ2-5, with TRBD2 identical over 8 bases. J was trimmed by 4 bases and V by 1 base; bases with no gene match: 8. This CDR3 contains 16 residues. Germline V CDR1 and CDR2: SGHTA, FQGNSA. The CDR3 spells CASSLVASGSGETQYF. CDR3 DNA sequence: TGTGCCAGCAGCTTAGTGGCTAGCGGGTCTGGAGAGACCCAGTACTTC.

CDR3 sequence: CASRDRGSRGNTIYF. The CDR3 DNA is TGTGCCAGCAGGGACCGGGGCTCACGGGGAAACACCATATATTTT. The chain recombines TRBV7-8 with TRBJ1-3; weak D call: TRBD1 (5 bases). Trimming pared 6 bases from V and 4 bases from J, leaving 16 bases between. The CDR3 is made up of 15 amino acids. Germline values: CDR1 SGHVS, CDR2 FQNEAQ.

In the case of this clone: A junction end diverges from the germline sequence, so it may reflect a read error. The chain is built from TRBV29-1 and TRBJ2-3; D may be TRBD2 (6 bases). CDR1 and CDR2 from the germline V gene are SQVTM and ANQGSEA. CDR3 length equals 12 residues. This CDR3 reads CSVDGSGGNLDF. Here the CDR3 DNA reads TGCAGCGTTGATGGTAGTGGGGGGAATTTGGATTTT.

The chain carries TRBV28 and TRBJ1-5, with 12 bases fitting TRBD1. Germline-derived CDR1 and CDR2 are MDHEN and SYDVKM. The CDR3 consists of 15 residues. Trimming removed 5 bases from V and 9 bases from J; junction bases left unmatched: 8. CDR3 coding DNA: TGTGCCAGCAGTGCGGGACAGGGGGCTGTGCGGCCCCAGCATTTT. It is translated as CASSAGQGAVRPQHF.

The genes are TRBV5-6 and TRBJ1-5; no clear D gene. V was shortened by 0 bases and J by 4 bases, with 2 bases between the two germline ends. This CDR3 contains 12 residues. Germline assignment: CDR1 SGHDT and CDR2 YYEEEE. The chain's CDR3 is CASSLANQPQHF. The CDR3 region has the DNA TGTGCCAGCAGCTTGGCGAATCAGCCCCAGCATTTT.

The rearrangement links TRBV5-1 to TRBJ2-3; D may match TRBD1 or TRBD2 (5 bases each). The CDR3 has 14 amino acids. Germline loops: CDR1 SGHRS, CDR2 YFSETQ. The ends were cut back, 4 bases at V and 0 bases at J, with 9 bases in the middle. The CDR3 here is CASSLGDSTDTQYF. The CDR3 region has the DNA TGCGCCAGCAGCCTAGGGGACAGCACAGATACGCAGTATTTT.

The CDR3, as DNA: TGCGCCAGCAGACTTCTAGCGGGAGGAAACAATGAGCAGTTCTTC. Amino acid sequence: CASRLLAGGNNEQFF. The chain recombines TRBV5-1 with TRBJ2-1, with 11 bases identical to TRBD2. This CDR3 region has 15 residues. Trimming cost V 5 bases and J 5 bases; bases outside gene matches: 6. Germline V gives CDR1 SGHRS, CDR2 YFSETQ.

This clone has a handful of counts. The chain links TRBV7-2 to TRBJ1-2, with D uncertain. V was pared by 3 bases and J by 0 bases, with 11 bases between. The CDR3 covers 15 residues. The V gene's germline CDR1 is SGHTA and CDR2 FQGNSA. This CDR3 reads CASSLGVAANYGYTF. The CDR3 bases are TGTGCCAGCAGCTTGGGCGTAGCAGCTAACTATGGCTACACCTTC.